One and the same sample provided the 14 T cell receptor beta chains below, sequenced in a study of T-cell memory formation after mild COVID-19 listed by TCRdb under 2021. Library preparation used 5' RACE. The sample was run on an Illumina NovaSeq 6000. TCRdb reprocessing: public reads trimmed at Q25 with fastp, clones called with MiXCR, in-frame beta chains kept. Every CDR3 protein is listed once, alongside the most common genes and DNA of its rows. For this sample there are 250,000 to 300,000 distinct CDR3 sequences; under 20% appear just once. Of the sample, around 23% is held by the ten largest clones. The specimen was PBMCs or a T cell subset sorted from them (not recorded which). These receptors were collected from a man in his late teens or twenties who had mild COVID-19 (a few samples of this study predate the infection). The sample titles of this study are shuffled in the database, so cell type and time point are left out; the donor was told from shared clones.

The chain joins TRBV7-2 to TRBJ2-2; D assignment may be TRBD1 or TRBD2 (5 bases each). The germline V and J ends were trimmed by 5 bases and 4 bases, with 14 bases remaining between them. Germline CDR1 and CDR2: SGHTA and FQGNSA. This CDR3 comprises 15 residues. CDR3 coding DNA: TGTGCCAGCAGCGAGGGACCGGCGAGCACCGGGGAGCTGTTTTTT. It encodes CASSEGPASTGELFF.

This clonotype appeared a few times. The chain employs TRBV11-1 and TRBJ2-1; perhaps TRBD2 as D (6 bases). Germline V gives CDR1 SGHAT, CDR2 FQDESV (reference sequence). With 6 bases removed from V and 5 bases from J, the gap between germline ends came to 11 bases. CDR3 size: 13 residues. The CDR3 DNA reads as TGTGCCAGCAGGAGACCTAGCGACAATGAGCAGTTCTTC. It encodes CASRRPSDNEQFF. The full variable domain, in which reference TRBV11-1 and TRBJ2-1 provide the parts outside the CDR3, is EAEVAQSPRYKITEKSQAVAFWCDPISGHATLYWYRQILGQGPELLVQFQDESVVDDSQLPKDRFSAERLKGVDSTLKIQPAELGDSAMYLCASRRPSDNEQFFGPGTRLTVL.

This clonotype was counted only a few times. The V call is TRBV13, the J call TRBJ2-1; perhaps TRBD1 as D (5 bases). The germline gives CDR1 PRHDT, CDR2 FYEKMQ (reference sequence). The CDR3 has 15 amino acids. Trimming stripped 1 base from V and 6 bases from J, with 13 bases between. The DNA for the CDR3 is TGTGCCAGCAGCTTAGTCCGGACAAGATTCAATGAGCAGTTCTTC. It yields the protein CASSLVRTRFNEQFF.

A note on this clonotype: This clone may be a read error of a much larger clone one base away. The chain couples TRBV4-1 to TRBJ2-2, with D perhaps TRBD1 or TRBD2 (5 bases each). The CDR3 covers 16 residues. Germline CDR1 is MGHRA and CDR2 is YSYEKL. Written as DNA, the CDR3 is TGCGCCAGCAGCCAAACCCCTGGGGCGTACACCGGGGACCTGTTTTTT. Protein: CASSQTPGAYTGDLFF.

Ten or more counts support this clonotype. V and J are TRBV5-1 and TRBJ1-1; D not resolved. The CDR3 is 14 residues long. Germline CDR1 is SGHRS and CDR2 is YFSETQ. Trimming took 1 base from V and 1 from J, leaving 8 bases between them. This CDR3 reads CASSLNGANTEAFF. The CDR3 region has the DNA TGCGCCAGCAGCTTGAACGGTGCGAACACTGAAGCTTTCTTT.

The rearrangement uses TRBV18 and TRBJ2-7; D is possibly TRBD2 (6 bases). The CDR3 length is 13 residues. Looked up from germline, CDR1 is KGHSH and CDR2 is LQKENI. Deletions cut 3 bases from V and 6 bases from J, with 12 bases between. The chain's CDR3 is CASSPHRDSEQYF. In DNA, the CDR3 is TGTGCCAGCTCACCGCACCGGGACTCCGAGCAGTACTTC.

The genes are TRBV5-4 and TRBJ2-2; the match to TRBD1 covers 11 bases. J gave up 5 bases and V 3 bases, and 0 bases lay outside the gene matches. The CDR3 extends over 14 amino acids. The germline V gene encodes CDR1 SGHNT and CDR2 YYREEE (reference sequence). The CDR3 sequence is CASSWDRGTGELFF. CDR3 nucleotide sequence: TGTGCCAGCAGCTGGGACAGGGGGACCGGGGAGCTGTTTTTT.

This clonotype was counted at least ten times. This chain links TRBV6-1 with TRBJ2-1; 9 nucleotides agree with TRBD1. Germline-derived CDR1 and CDR2 are MNHNS and SASEGT. J lost 10 bases, V lost 7 bases, and 17 bases had no gene match. The CDR3 is 16 amino acids. CDR3 nucleotide sequence: TGTGCCAGCACCCGACGGCCGGGACAGGGCTCTCGGGAGCAGTTCTTC. Its protein product is CASTRRPGQGSREQFF.

This clonotype was seen ten or more times. This chain joins TRBV20-1 and TRBJ2-3, with D unresolved. Germline V gene data show CDR1 as DFQATT and CDR2 as SNEGSKA (reference sequence). The CDR3 is 12 residues long. Deletions cut 3 bases from V and 6 bases from J, with 10 bases between. This chain's CDR3 is CSASLPPDTQYF. CDR3 in DNA: TGCAGTGCTAGCTTACCCCCGGATACGCAGTATTTT.

This chain links TRBV7-2 with TRBJ2-5; D is undetermined. This CDR3 has 14 amino acids. V gave up 1 base and J gave up 1 base, with 7 bases separating them. Germline-derived CDR1 and CDR2 are SGHTA and FQGNSA. The CDR3 spells CASSLGVLQETQYF. In DNA, the CDR3 is TGTGCCAGCAGCTTAGGTGTCCTCCAAGAGACCCAGTACTTC.

This clonotype was seen more than once but under ten times. The V call is TRBV6-6, the J call TRBJ2-7, with D possibly TRBD1 on 5 matching bases. CDR1 and CDR2 (germline): MNHNY, SVGAGI (reference sequence). V lost 7 bases and J lost 2, with 15 bases in between. The CDR3 totals 14 residues. CDR3 amino acids: CASTDSDRAYEQYF. In nucleotides, the CDR3 is TGTGCCAGCACCGATTCCGACAGAGCCTACGAGCAGTACTTC.

This clonotype was found a few times. The chain carries TRBV20-1 and TRBJ1-2; 9 nucleotides line up with TRBD1. Germline V lookup: CDR1 DFQATT, CDR2 SNEGSKA (reference sequence). J lost 2 bases, V lost 5 bases, and 6 bases had no gene match. This CDR3 contains 14 residues. CDR3 loop: CSAVHRGQNYGYTF. In DNA form, the CDR3 reads TGCAGTGCTGTACACAGGGGGCAAAACTATGGCTACACCTTC.

The chain couples TRBV6-2 or TRBV6-3 to TRBJ2-2; unclear D gene. This CDR3 region has 15 residues. Germline V gives CDR1 MNHEY, CDR2 SVGEGT. V was cut by 0 bases and J by 4 bases, with 9 bases left in between. CDR3 coding DNA: TGTGCCAGCAGTTACTCTATGGGCGGCACCGGGGAGCTGTTTTTT. Amino acid sequence: CASSYSMGGTGELFF.

This clonotype occurred a few times. This chain connects TRBV20-1 to TRBJ1-1; 11 bases are shared with TRBD1. With 1 base clipped from V and 11 bases from J, the junction kept 6 bases outside the gene matches. The CDR3 spans 13 residues. The germline V gene has CDR1 DFQATT and CDR2 SNEGSKA (reference sequence). CDR3 nucleotides: TGCAGTGCTAGAGTATCGGGACAGGGGGATGCTTTCTTT. It codes for CSARVSGQGDAFF.